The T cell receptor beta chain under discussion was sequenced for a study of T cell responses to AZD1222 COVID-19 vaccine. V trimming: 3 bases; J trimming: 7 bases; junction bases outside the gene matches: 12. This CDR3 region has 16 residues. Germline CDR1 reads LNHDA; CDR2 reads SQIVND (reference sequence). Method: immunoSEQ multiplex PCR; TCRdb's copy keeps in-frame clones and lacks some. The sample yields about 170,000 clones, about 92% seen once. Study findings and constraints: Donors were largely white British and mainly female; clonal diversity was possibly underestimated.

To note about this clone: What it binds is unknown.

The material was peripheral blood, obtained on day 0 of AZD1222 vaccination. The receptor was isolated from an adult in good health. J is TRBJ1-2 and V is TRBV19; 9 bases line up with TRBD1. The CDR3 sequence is CASSMGRDRDRSGYTF. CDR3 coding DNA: TGTGCCAGTAGTATGGGGCGGGACAGGGACCGTTCTGGCTACACCTTC.